These T cell receptor beta chains were read from a single sample in a study of T cell responses to AZD1222 COVID-19 vaccine. TCRdb's copy holds only in-frame clones and misses some; the assay was immunoSEQ multiplex PCR. The table lists around 87,000 clones, approximately 90% of them singletons, with about a tenth in the top ten. The source was peripheral blood, collected on day 0 of AZD1222 vaccination. All receptors derive from an adult in good health. The CDR3 runs from the conserved cysteine through the conserved F or W. The order of the fields is D gene, V gene, clone size, J gene, CDR3 protein, CDR3 DNA. A D gene is named only where the DNA matches it firmly. Some rows mark clone size as missing; the rest say once, few, many or name a class of expanded clone.

d_call: NA; v_call: TRBV24-1; clone_size: NA; j_call: TRBJ2-5; cdr3_aa: CATSDQRGTQYF; cdr3_nt: TGTGCCACCAGTGATCAGAGGGGGACCCAGTACTTC
d_call: NA; v_call: TRBV27; clone_size: NA; j_call: TRBJ2-2; cdr3_aa: CASIERGAARVGELFF; cdr3_nt: TGTGCCAGCATTGAGAGGGGGGCGGCGCGCGTCGGGGAGCTGTTTTTT
d_call: TRBD1; v_call: TRBV6-5; clone_size: NA; j_call: TRBJ2-2; cdr3_aa: CASSRTGTGELFF; cdr3_nt: TGTGCCAGCAGCAGGACAGGGACCGGGGAGCTGTTTTTT
d_call: NA; v_call: TRBV5-1; clone_size: NA; j_call: TRBJ1-2; cdr3_aa: CASTIGTSQGGYTF; cdr3_nt: TGCGCCAGCACAATAGGGACTTCCCAGGGAGGCTACACCTTC
d_call: NA; v_call: TRBV7-2; clone_size: NA; j_call: TRBJ2-7; cdr3_aa: CASSLTKAYEQYF; cdr3_nt: TGTGCCAGCAGCTTAACTAAAGCCTACGAGCAGTACTTC
d_call: NA; v_call: TRBV19; clone_size: few; j_call: TRBJ1-5; cdr3_aa: CASSPDRGPQHF; cdr3_nt: TGTGCCAGTAGCCCCGATCGTGGGCCCCAGCATTTT
d_call: NA; v_call: TRBV28; clone_size: NA; j_call: TRBJ2-6; cdr3_aa: CAGGSSGANVLTF; cdr3_nt: TGTGCCGGGGGGAGCTCTGGGGCCAACGTCCTGACTTTC
d_call: NA; v_call: TRBV11-1; clone_size: NA; j_call: TRBJ1-1; cdr3_aa: CASRGGRRNTEAFF; cdr3_nt: TGTGCCAGCAGGGGGGGGCGGCGGAACACTGAAGCTTTCTTT
d_call: TRBD1; v_call: TRBV7-2; clone_size: NA; j_call: TRBJ1-2; cdr3_aa: CASSPSTGGNYGYTF; cdr3_nt: TGTGCCAGCAGCCCATCGACAGGGGGGAACTATGGCTACACCTTC
d_call: NA; v_call: TRBV3-1/TRBV3-2; clone_size: NA; j_call: TRBJ2-7; cdr3_aa: CASSRGSYEQYF; cdr3_nt: TGTGCCAGCAGCCGGGGCTCCTACGAGCAGTACTTC
d_call: TRBD1; v_call: TRBV3-1/TRBV3-2; clone_size: NA; j_call: TRBJ1-5; cdr3_aa: CASSQGEGAGQPQHF; cdr3_nt: TGTGCCAGCAGCCAAGGCGAGGGGGCAGGTCAGCCCCAGCATTTT
d_call: NA; v_call: TRBV7-9; clone_size: NA; j_call: TRBJ1-1; cdr3_aa: CASRLQGYRVVNTEAFF; cdr3_nt: TGTGCCAGCAGACTCCAGGGATACAGGGTGGTGAACACTGAAGCTTTCTTT
d_call: NA; v_call: TRBV19; clone_size: NA; j_call: TRBJ2-2; cdr3_aa: CASLPATGELFF; cdr3_nt: TGTGCCAGCCTCCCAGCCACCGGGGAGCTGTTTTTT
d_call: TRBD1; v_call: TRBV2; clone_size: NA; j_call: TRBJ1-5; cdr3_aa: CASKTGHGNQPQHF; cdr3_nt: TGTGCCAGCAAGACAGGGCACGGCAATCAGCCCCAGCATTTT
d_call: NA; v_call: TRBV19; clone_size: NA; j_call: TRBJ1-1; cdr3_aa: CASNLGGVNTEAFF; cdr3_nt: TGTGCCAGCAATCTCGGAGGAGTGAACACTGAAGCTTTCTTT
d_call: NA; v_call: TRBV9; clone_size: NA; j_call: TRBJ1-3; cdr3_aa: CASIGAAWSSGNTIYF; cdr3_nt: TGTGCCAGCATTGGGGCAGCCTGGAGCTCTGGAAACACCATATATTTT
d_call: TRBD1; v_call: TRBV6-1; clone_size: NA; j_call: TRBJ1-1; cdr3_aa: CASSEYNRGRMNTEAFF; cdr3_nt: TGTGCCAGCAGTGAATATAACAGGGGGAGAATGAACACTGAAGCTTTCTTT
d_call: NA; v_call: TRBV3-1/TRBV3-2; clone_size: NA; j_call: TRBJ2-1; cdr3_aa: CASSPNAGLNEQFF; cdr3_nt: TGTGCCAGCAGCCCTAATGCGGGTCTGAATGAGCAGTTCTTC
d_call: NA; v_call: TRBV5-1; clone_size: NA; j_call: TRBJ1-2; cdr3_aa: CASSLDHTLFSYTF; cdr3_nt: TGCGCCAGCAGCTTGGATCACACCCTGTTCAGCTACACCTTC
d_call: NA; v_call: TRBV7-9; clone_size: NA; j_call: TRBJ2-2; cdr3_aa: CASSLRRTNTGELFF; cdr3_nt: TGTGCCAGCAGCTTAAGGCGGACGAACACCGGGGAGCTGTTTTTT
d_call: TRBD2; v_call: TRBV6-5; clone_size: NA; j_call: TRBJ2-1; cdr3_aa: CASSFRPWTSGGAWFF; cdr3_nt: TGTGCCAGCAGTTTCCGCCCCTGGACTAGCGGGGGGGCTTGGTTCTTC
d_call: NA; v_call: TRBV28; clone_size: NA; j_call: TRBJ2-1; cdr3_aa: CASSLNRLVGNNEQFF; cdr3_nt: TGTGCCAGCAGTTTAAACCGGCTCGTAGGTAACAATGAGCAGTTCTTC
d_call: TRBD1; v_call: TRBV10-3; clone_size: NA; j_call: TRBJ1-5; cdr3_aa: CAISGQGDQPQHF; cdr3_nt: TGTGCCATCAGCGGACAGGGGGATCAGCCCCAGCATTTT
d_call: NA; v_call: TRBV7-9; clone_size: NA; j_call: TRBJ1-2; cdr3_aa: CASSLGTLTNYGYTF; cdr3_nt: TGTGCCAGCAGCTTGGGGACACTCACAAACTATGGCTACACCTTC
d_call: TRBD1; v_call: TRBV27; clone_size: NA; j_call: TRBJ2-1; cdr3_aa: CASSRGTGYNEQFF; cdr3_nt: TGTGCCAGCAGTCGCGGGACAGGGTACAATGAGCAGTTCTTC
d_call: TRBD1; v_call: TRBV11-2; clone_size: NA; j_call: TRBJ2-3; cdr3_aa: CASSFIRGQATDTQYF; cdr3_nt: TGTGCCAGCAGCTTTATCCGGGGACAGGCCACAGATACGCAGTATTTT
d_call: NA; v_call: TRBV6-5; clone_size: NA; j_call: TRBJ1-1; cdr3_aa: CASSPFRGLEAFF; cdr3_nt: TGTGCCAGCAGTCCGTTTAGGGGCCTGGAAGCTTTCTTT
d_call: NA; v_call: TRBV5-1; clone_size: NA; j_call: TRBJ1-3; cdr3_aa: CASSLGYSGNTIYF; cdr3_nt: TGCGCCAGCAGCTTAGGTTACTCTGGAAACACCATATATTTT
d_call: NA; v_call: TRBV5-1; clone_size: NA; j_call: TRBJ1-2; cdr3_aa: CASSDSRSYTF; cdr3_nt: TGCGCCAGCAGTGACAGTAGGAGCTACACCTTC
d_call: NA; v_call: TRBV3-1/TRBV3-2; clone_size: NA; j_call: TRBJ2-2; cdr3_aa: CASSQFRTTGELFF; cdr3_nt: TGTGCCAGCAGCCAATTTCGGACTACCGGGGAGCTGTTTTTT
d_call: TRBD1; v_call: TRBV30; clone_size: NA; j_call: TRBJ1-2; cdr3_aa: CAWSTFGQGAGGYTF; cdr3_nt: TGTGCCTGGAGCACCTTTGGACAGGGGGCAGGTGGCTACACCTTC
d_call: TRBD2; v_call: TRBV11-2; clone_size: NA; j_call: TRBJ2-7; cdr3_aa: CASKASGREEWAEQYF; cdr3_nt: TGTGCCAGCAAAGCTAGCGGGAGGGAGGAGTGGGCCGAGCAGTACTTC
d_call: TRBD2; v_call: TRBV5-1; clone_size: once; j_call: TRBJ2-2; cdr3_aa: CASSLVAGGGNTGELFF; cdr3_nt: TGCGCCAGCAGCTTGGTGGCCGGCGGGGGGAACACCGGGGAGCTGTTTTTT
d_call: TRBD2; v_call: TRBV19; clone_size: NA; j_call: TRBJ2-3; cdr3_aa: CATATSGSRDTQYF; cdr3_nt: TGTGCCACGGCGACTAGCGGGAGTCGAGATACGCAGTATTTT
d_call: NA; v_call: TRBV7-9; clone_size: once; j_call: TRBJ2-6; cdr3_aa: CASSLGVPGANVLTF; cdr3_nt: TGTGCCAGCAGCTTAGGTGTTCCCGGGGCCAACGTCCTGACTTTC
d_call: NA; v_call: TRBV21-1; clone_size: few; j_call: TRBJ2-1; cdr3_aa: CASSKKVYSGSNEQFF; cdr3_nt: TGTGCCAGCAGCAAAAAGGTATATAGCGGGAGCAATGAGCAGTTCTTC
d_call: TRBD2; v_call: TRBV24-1; clone_size: NA; j_call: TRBJ2-1; cdr3_aa: CATRASGSNNEQFF; cdr3_nt: TGTGCCACCAGGGCTAGCGGGAGCAACAATGAGCAGTTCTTC
d_call: NA; v_call: TRBV6-5; clone_size: NA; j_call: TRBJ2-2; cdr3_aa: CASSYASRAAGELFF; cdr3_nt: TGTGCCAGCAGTTACGCATCACGGGCCGCCGGGGAGCTGTTTTTT
d_call: TRBD1; v_call: TRBV10-1; clone_size: NA; j_call: TRBJ1-6; cdr3_aa: CATAAGQNSPLHF; cdr3_nt: TGCGCCACCGCGGCGGGACAGAATTCACCCCTCCACTTT
d_call: NA; v_call: TRBV6-5; clone_size: few; j_call: TRBJ1-6; cdr3_aa: CASSYSNRDNSPLHF; cdr3_nt: TGTGCCAGCAGTTACTCGAACAGGGATAATTCACCCCTCCACTTT
d_call: NA; v_call: TRBV12-3/TRBV12-4; clone_size: few; j_call: TRBJ2-1; cdr3_aa: CASSLDMPNEQFF; cdr3_nt: TGTGCCAGCAGTTTAGATATGCCTAATGAGCAGTTCTTC
d_call: TRBD1; v_call: TRBV28; clone_size: NA; j_call: TRBJ1-3; cdr3_aa: CASRRDRAPGNTIYF; cdr3_nt: TGTGCCAGCAGACGGGACAGGGCCCCCGGAAACACCATATATTTT
d_call: NA; v_call: TRBV7-6; clone_size: NA; j_call: TRBJ1-2; cdr3_aa: CASSSQDGVGGYTF; cdr3_nt: TGTGCCAGCAGCTCCCAGGACGGTGTCGGGGGCTACACCTTC
d_call: NA; v_call: TRBV5-1; clone_size: NA; j_call: TRBJ2-5; cdr3_aa: CASSLAGYQETQYF; cdr3_nt: TGCGCCAGCAGCTTGGCGGGGTACCAAGAGACCCAGTACTTC
d_call: NA; v_call: TRBV21-1; clone_size: NA; j_call: TRBJ2-7; cdr3_aa: CARTLQGCAYEQYF; cdr3_nt: TGTGCCAGAACCTTACAGGGGTGCGCCTACGAGCAGTACTTC
d_call: NA; v_call: TRBV6-5; clone_size: NA; j_call: TRBJ1-4; cdr3_aa: CASSSRGGHEKLFF; cdr3_nt: TGTGCCAGCAGTTCTCGGGGCGGCCATGAAAAACTGTTTTTT